This T cell receptor beta chain stems from a study of T cells after yellow fever vaccination (dated by TCRdb to between 2019 and 2020). At the level of the whole study: Libraries from fractions with low cell numbers were prepared with the SMART-Seq v4 Ultra Low Input RNA kit. To track T-cell clones before and after primary and booster YFV17D yellow fever vaccination, bulk TCR alpha and beta repertoires were sequenced longitudinally. Two healthy male donors, one aged 18 to 29 and one aged 30 to 40 years, were included in the cohort. Bulk PBMC replicates and cell subsets were isolated from blood drawn at multiple timepoints before and after both primary and secondary immunization.

The treatment or condition label on this specimen signifies: live attenuated yellow fever vaccine strain. At each blood-draw timepoint, two biological replicates of bulk PBMCs were collected. PBMCs were isolated from peripheral blood using a standard Ficoll-Paque protocol. TriZol was used to extract RNA from bulk PBMCs, CD4 and CD8 fractions, and dextramer-positive and dextramer-negative fractions. TCR cDNA was synthesized by 5'RACE template switching, which introduced a universal primer site and unique molecular identifiers. cDNA synthesis was primed from both the TCR alpha and TCR beta constant segments. Library amplification used two PCR steps, and the second PCR step added sample barcodes and sequencing adapters. Sequencing of libraries was done on Illumina HiSeq 2500 (2x100 bp) or NovaSeq (2x150 bp). In the authors' own workflow: Demultiplexing of reads and collapsing into UMI consensus sequences were performed with MIGEC, and V(D)J alignment was carried out with MiXCR. Vaccine-responding clonotypes were defined with edgeR using replicate PBMC samples, requiring FDR below 0.01 and a log2 fold change above 5 up to day 15. Each bulk clonotype was labeled CD4 or CD8 based on which sequenced repertoire, CD4 or CD8, contained the clonotype at higher abundance. TCRdb trimmed public reads at Q25 via fastp, called clones via MiXCR and kept in-frame beta chains. A single entry per CDR3 protein holds the most common genes and DNA from its merged rows. V and J calls and clone size were set by TCRdb, not the authors. The sample table lists more than 350,000 distinct CDR3 sequences, around a tenth of them with a count of one. Roughly 18% of the sample comes from the top ten.

The paper's findings and limits, for the study overall: Most clones expanded after primary vaccination were re-detected after the booster (96% of CD4 and approximately 85% of CD8), suggesting broad memory maintenance. A small share of clonotypes occurred in both CD4 and CD8 compartments, likely arising from convergent recombination. Because the study included only two donors, the extent to which the findings can be generalized is limited. Computational filtering was needed because FACS-sorted repertoires could contain abundant contaminating clonotypes from the bulk population. Compared with the primary T-cell response, the secondary T-cell response was faster but weaker, reaching its peak on day 5 rather than on day 15.

This clonotype was detected a few times. It has no known antigen specificity. Per-nucleotide qualities are absent, and no much larger clonotype sits a single base away. The CDR3 numbers 14 residues from cysteine through phenylalanine. Just CDR3 DNA is preserved here, 42 bases in frame from base 1. V is shortened by 1 base, J by 6 bases, and the region joining them spans 15 bases. CDR1 is given as SQVTM and CDR2 as ANQGSEA, both from the germline V gene. The rearranged segments are TRBV29-1 and TRBJ1-1; the D gene cannot be named for sure. The clonotype originates from a man younger than 35 who received the YFV17D yellow fever vaccine. The sample in question was PBMCs, obtained on the day of the first yellow fever vaccination. The nucleotides read TGCAGCGTTGAAGGGTCTGAGGGAGAGGCTGAAGCTTTCTTT. Translated, it reads CSVEGSEGEAEAFF.